This T cell receptor (beta chain) stems from a study of blood T cell repertoires in COVID-19. Background on the study: The United States, Italy and Spain supplied acute and convalescent COVID-19 samples. T cells, B-cell-depleted T cells, or PBMCs supplied cDNA or gDNA.

CDR1 and CDR2 (germline): LGHDT, YNNKEL (reference sequence). With 5 bases removed from V and 8 bases from J, the gap between germline ends came to 19 bases. The CDR3 totals 15 residues. Authors' data handling: Estimates of nucleated cell counts were drawn from the amplification of reference gene primers. Method: immunoSEQ multiplex PCR; TCRdb's copy keeps in-frame clones and lacks some. Clonal size and the V and J genes are those of that table, whereas D and trimming came from the DNA. Of more than 10,000 clones in the sample, around 90% were seen once. The TCR was taken from a human donor in a cohort sampled during active COVID-19. The chain uses TRBV3-1 (or the pseudogene TRBV3-2) and TRBJ2-1; D possibly corresponds to TRBD1 (6 bases). Sequencing was carried out using peripheral blood. The CDR3: CASSKLRDTAHEQFF. CDR3 nucleotides: TGTGCCAGCAGCAAGCTCCGGGACACGGCACATGAGCAGTTCTTC.